Presented here are 4 T cell receptor beta chains from one specimen sequenced in a study of cytomegalovirus exposure and HLA in healthy donors. In the PCR, 60 Vbeta and 13 Jbeta primers were used. Libraries were prepared by immunoSEQ multiplex PCR; TCRdb keeps only in-frame clonotypes and omits some of them. The sample consists of over 100,000 clones, roughly 80% of them appearing once. Source material: PBMCs. The receptors shown here come from a male donor in good health and CMV-seronegative.

V and J are TRBV2 and TRBJ2-6; no clear D gene. Looked up from germline, CDR1 is SNHLY and CDR2 is FYNNEI. The CDR3 runs to 15 residues. Trimming took 3 bases from V and 0 from J, leaving 6 bases between them. The CDR3, as DNA: TGTGCCAGCAGTGACCCTCGCTCTGGGGCCAACGTCCTGACTTTC. It encodes CASSDPRSGANVLTF.

The chain has TRBV7-9 and TRBJ1-4; D possibly corresponds to TRBD1 (6 bases). This CDR3 has 17 amino acids. CDR1 SEHNR and CDR2 FQNEAQ come from the germline V gene (reference sequence). V was shortened by 1 base and J by 7 bases, with 19 bases between the two germline ends. CDR3 bases: TGTGCCAGCAGCTTAGGGCCTACAGGGCCGAAGGTTGAAAAACTGTTTTTT. Translated, it gives CASSLGPTGPKVEKLFF.

This sequence joins TRBV2 and TRBJ1-5, with 7 bases identical to TRBD1. CDR1 and CDR2 from the germline V gene are SNHLY and FYNNEI. J lost 3 bases, V lost 4 bases, and 3 bases had no gene match. CDR3 length: 14 residues. The CDR3 region has the DNA TGTGCCAGCAGTGCGACAGGGACCAATCAGCCCCAGCATTTT. This codes for CASSATGTNQPQHF. The full variable domain, rest sourced from reference TRBV2 and TRBJ1-5, is EPEVTQTPSHQVTQMGQEVILRCVPISNHLYFYWYRQILGQKVEFLVSFYNNEISEKSEIFDDQFSVERPDGSNFTLKIRSTKLEDSAMYFCASSATGTNQPQHFGDGTRLSIL.

The V and J genes are TRBV7-8 and TRBJ2-7; no firm D call. Germline CDR1 and CDR2: SGHVS and FQNEAQ. V was shortened by 1 base and J by 0 bases, with 7 bases between the two germline ends. The CDR3 loop spans 14 amino acids. This CDR3 reads CASSLGEVSYEQYF. CDR3 DNA: TGTGCCAGCAGCTTAGGTGAGGTCTCCTACGAGCAGTACTTC.